This T cell receptor (beta chain) was recovered during a study of naive and memory T cell subsets (dated by TCRdb to the late 2010s). The study in broad terms: The study applied an open-source, UMI-based TCR alpha and beta sequencing pipeline to sorted naive and memory peripheral blood T cell subsets. The functional CMV T cell responses agreed completely with IgG serology results. RNA was DNase-treated and reverse transcribed with TCR constant-region primers, mostly using SuperScript III.

From the second PCR step onward, the TCR alpha chain libraries and the TCR beta chain libraries were amplified separately. Donor CMV status was determined by IFNgamma production from CD4+ T cells after overnight stimulation of fresh PBMCs with CMV viral lysate. Using Miltenyi beads, CD4 T cells were first positively selected, and CD8 T cells were then positively selected from the CD4-negative fraction. After staining for CD3, CD4, CD8, CD45RA, CD27 and a live/dead dye, cells were sorted on a BD Aria II into four subsets based on CD45RA and CD27. A few healthy volunteers provided blood, and each donor's sample was split into CD4 and CD8 T cells and then further divided into four differentiation subsets. Roughly 120 ml of peripheral blood was collected from each donor, and PBMC were isolated from the blood using Ficoll-Paque PLUS density-gradient centrifugation. After sorting, cells were lysed in RLT buffer, RNA was extracted using a Qiagen RNeasy kit, and the extracted RNA was stored at -80 degrees C.

Receptors were amplified or captured by UMI-ligation and nested PCR. The beta constant-region primer consisted of an equimolar mixture of two oligonucleotides that together covered TRBC1 and TRBC2. The ligated cDNA went through four rounds of PCR with nested alpha and beta constant-region primers together with the SP2 primer. T4 RNA ligase 1 ligated a single-stranded oligonucleotide carrying the SP2 primer and a 12-nucleotide UMI to the cDNA 3' end. Incubation of the ligation reaction was carried out at 16 degrees C for about 19-24 hours. PCR2 was typically run as a SYBR Green qPCR and stopped at a predetermined threshold to prevent over-amplification. Agencourt AMPure XP magnetic beads were used for all purifications after the first. Library quantification was done by Qubit, followed by a TapeStation check on which the main peak was expected at around 650 bp. Pooled libraries were sequenced on an Illumina MiSeq using v2 2x251 paired-end kits, and typically roughly 1-2.1 million reads were obtained per sample. Each sample was pooled at 3.5 to 5 nM, and roughly 4.5-7.5% PhiX was included to help cluster recognition. As for the original processing: Decombinator assigned V and J genes to Demultiplexor-processed FASTQ reads by tag matching, allowing a single base-pair mismatch. Collapsinator relied on UMIs to fix sequencing errors as well as frequency errors caused by PCR heterogeneity. CDR3Translator translated TCRs and extracted CDR3s from the conserved cysteine to the FGXG phenylalanine, flagging non-productive sequences. Gini, Shannon entropy and inverse Simpson indices were computed after subsampling the repertoires to the same number of UMI-defined TCRs. Within the linear range, a power law was fitted to clonotype abundance distributions using maximum likelihood. For one naive CD8 sample, the pipeline and MIGEC produced similar UMI counts, unique TCR numbers and clonal distributions. In one analysis, naive TCRs also found in any memory subset of the same donor were removed from the naive repertoire. Repertoires were searched for several thousand CMV-associated CDR3 sequences compiled from VDJdb and a published dataset. In TCRdb, the public reads were trimmed at Q25 with fastp and aligned with MiXCR, with productive beta chains retained. Duplicate CDR3 protein sequences are folded into a single record with the most common DNA and genes. The V and J calls here are based on TCRdb, not the publication. The sample table holds 85,000 to 130,000 distinct CDR3 sequences, of which about 15% were seen once. Approximately 3% of the sample goes to the ten largest clones.

Results the study describes overall, beyond this receptor: In both CD4 and CD8 cells, the Gini index increased while Shannon and inverse Simpson diversity decreased from naive through CM, EM and EMRA. The repertoire findings for the naive and memory subsets could not be validated, as no ground truth was available. Once error correction was done, more than 95% of naive TCR sequences showed up just once, which made the naive abundance distributions much steeper than those of the memory subsets. Clonotypes were defined as single alpha or beta chain sequences, not paired alpha/beta receptors. RNA-based TCR counts may be influenced by expression changes linked to T cell activation and differentiation. A power law was followed by TCR abundance, with an exponent that differed between naive and memory subsets but was consistent across the three individuals. A few larger clonotypes were found in naive repertoires, especially CD8, and these larger clonotypes were possibly memory cells re-expressing CD45RA.

Concerning this clonotype: The clone's antigen remains unknown. Base qualities are not at hand, and no much larger clone is one base apart.

Trimming takes 3 bases off V and 5 bases off J; junction bases not matched to a gene: 7. Reading from cysteine to phenylalanine, the CDR3 counts 15 amino acids. Only the CDR3 part of the read is kept: 45 bases, read in frame from the first base. For CDR1 and CDR2, the germline V gene lists SGHDT and YYEEEE. Specimen: naive CD8+ T cells from blood. The cell subset or site label, as the study defines it: naive T cells, CD45RA high CD27+. The TCR sequence derives from a human donor in good health. Recombination connected TRBV5-6 to TRBJ2-5, and 10 junction bases match TRBD2. CDR3 region: CASSWGTSERETQYF. The DNA reads TGTGCCAGCAGCTGGGGGACTAGCGAGCGTGAGACCCAGTACTTC.